One and the same sample provided the 22 T cell receptor beta chains below, sequenced in a study of shared clonotypes between healthy human individuals. The naive CD8 fraction comprised CD45RO-negative cells positively selected for CCR7 and excluded terminally differentiated effector memory CD45RA+ cells. Generated by immunoSEQ multiplex PCR, the TCRdb table keeps only in-frame clones and is missing some. The sample includes about 2.2 million clones, roughly 91% seen only once; the top ten take 1.5% to 2%. Specimen: naive CD8+ T cells from PBMCs. These receptors all stem from a man aged 18 to 35 in good health. Some clones in this sample may be carry-over from other donors' samples.

To note about this clone: Other DNA sequences in the sample encode the same CDR3. This chain uses TRBV27 with TRBJ2-7, with 7 bases aligning to TRBD1. This CDR3 is built from 13 residues. Germline V gene lookup returns CDR1 MNHEY and CDR2 SMNVEV (reference sequence). The V segment lost 5 bases and the J segment 2 bases; nucleotides outside the gene matches: 3. For the CDR3, the DNA is TGTGCCAGCAGTCCAGGGGGTGCCTACGAGCAGTACTTC. The encoded protein is CASSPGGAYEQYF.

The chain has TRBV7-9 and TRBJ1-1; no firm D call. CDR1 and CDR2 (germline): SEHNR, FQNEAQ (reference sequence). The CDR3 is made up of 15 amino acids. With 1 base removed from V and 2 bases from J, the gap between germline ends came to 11 bases. For the CDR3, the DNA is TGTGCCAGCAGCTTAGAGGCGGGGATCAACACTGAAGCTTTCTTT. Translating gives CASSLEAGINTEAFF.

This clone occurred once. V gene TRBV27 combines with J gene TRBJ2-7, with D perhaps matching TRBD1 (6 bases). The V gene's germline CDR1 is MNHEY and CDR2 SMNVEV (reference sequence). Trimming pared 5 bases from V and 4 bases from J, leaving 9 bases between. The CDR3 loop spans 12 amino acids. The CDR3 sequence: CASSQGLYEQYF. The CDR3 region has the DNA TGTGCCAGCAGTCAGGGGTTGTACGAGCAGTACTTC.

The gene calls are TRBV7-9 and TRBJ2-1; 10 bases line up with TRBD2. Germline V gene lookup returns CDR1 SEHNR and CDR2 FQNEAQ (reference sequence). V lost 5 bases, J lost 7 bases, and 8 bases stayed unmatched. CDR3 length: 15 residues. The CDR3 nucleotides are TGTGCCAGCAGCCCGGGGAGCGGGAGGGTTAATGAGCAGTTCTTC. This codes for CASSPGSGRVNEQFF.

This chain links TRBV4-3 with TRBJ1-2; a possible D gene is TRBD1 (5 bases). The CDR3 extends over 15 amino acids. With 0 bases removed from V and 3 bases from J, the gap between germline ends came to 11 bases. From germline, CDR1 is LGHNA and CDR2 YSLEER. CDR3 nucleotides: TGCGCCAGCAGCCAAGATGGGGCGGACTACTATGGCTACACCTTC. Its protein is CASSQDGADYYGYTF.

Comments on this clone: Other DNA sequences in this specimen translate into the identical CDR3. The chain recombines TRBV6-1 with TRBJ2-7; 7 bases match TRBD1. The CDR3 loop spans 14 amino acids. CDR1 and CDR2 from the germline V gene are MNHNS and SASEGT. J lost 4 bases, V lost 2 bases, and 5 bases had no gene match. The CDR3 is CASSEYGRGYEQYF. The DNA of the CDR3 is TGTGCCAGCAGTGAATACGGCAGGGGGTACGAGCAGTACTTC.

V and J are TRBV29-1 and TRBJ1-1; a possible D gene is TRBD1 (6 bases). Trimming shortened V by 4 bases and J by 4 bases, and 10 bases separated the two germline ends. The germline gives CDR1 SQVTM, CDR2 ANQGSEA. The CDR3 covers 12 residues. The DNA for the CDR3 is TGCAGCGTTGGGGACACAACCACTGAAGCTTTCTTT. It yields the protein CSVGDTTTEAFF.

The rearrangement uses TRBV13 and TRBJ2-2; 7 nucleotides line up with TRBD2. Germline lookup yields CDR1 PRHDT and CDR2 FYEKMQ (reference sequence). This CDR3 region has 15 residues. The J segment lost 6 bases and the V segment lost 0 bases, leaving 4 bases of the junction unmatched. The CDR3 is CASSLGREIAGELFF. CDR3 nucleotide sequence: TGTGCCAGCAGCTTAGGGCGGGAGATCGCCGGGGAGCTGTTTTTT. The variable domain in full, completed from reference TRBV13 and TRBJ2-2, reads AAGVIQSPRHLIKEKRETATLKCYPIPRHDTVYWYQQGPGQDPQFLISFYEKMQSDKGSIPDRFSAQQFSDYHSELNMSSLELGDSALYFCASSLGREIAGELFFGEGSRLTVL.

This clone was observed once. The chain carries TRBV7-9 and TRBJ2-1; D is perhaps TRBD1 (7 bases). CDR1 and CDR2 (germline): SEHNR, FQNEAQ (reference sequence). The CDR3 sequence is 15 residues long. V gave up 2 bases and J gave up 4 bases, with 12 bases separating them. Here the CDR3 DNA reads TGTGCCAGCAGCTTATGGGGGGACAGTTACAATGAGCAGTTCTTC. As protein: CASSLWGDSYNEQFF.

This clone occurred once. The chain links TRBV5-1 to TRBJ1-2, with no clear D. From germline, CDR1 is SGHRS and CDR2 YFSETQ. The CDR3 has 13 residues. The germline V and J ends were trimmed by 1 base and 4 bases, with 8 bases remaining between them. DNA of the CDR3: TGCGCCAGCAGCTTGAACAGCTTCTATGGCTACACCTTC. The encoded protein is CASSLNSFYGYTF.

The J gene is TRBJ1-2, the V gene TRBV4-1; 7 nucleotides agree with TRBD1. CDR3 size: 14 residues. Losses at the gene ends were 2 bases for V and 4 bases for J; bases not matched to a gene: 4. Germline loops: CDR1 MGHRA, CDR2 YSYEKL. The CDR3, as DNA: TGCGCCAGCAGCCAACTGCAGGGGGTCTATGGCTACACCTTC. It translates to CASSQLQGVYGYTF.

The V call is TRBV10-1, the J call TRBJ2-1; 7 nucleotides align to TRBD2. The CDR3 is 14 amino acids. Germline CDR1 WNHNN, CDR2 SYGVQD (reference sequence). The V gene end was trimmed by 0 bases and the J gene end by 8 bases; junction bases not matched to a gene: 4. The CDR3 here is CASSESRLAHEQFF. Here the CDR3 DNA reads TGCGCCAGCAGTGAGTCCCGACTAGCACATGAGCAGTTCTTC.

The chain joins TRBV7-7 to TRBJ2-1; 8 nucleotides align to TRBD1. CDR1 and CDR2 from the germline V gene are SSHAT and FNYEAQ (reference sequence). The J segment lost 6 bases and the V segment lost 2 bases, leaving 12 bases of the junction unmatched. This CDR3 is built from 17 residues. The CDR3 sequence is CASSLFPTGGAFNEQFF. CDR3 DNA sequence: TGTGCCAGCAGCTTATTCCCCACAGGGGGAGCATTCAATGAGCAGTTCTTC.

This rearrangement joins TRBV28 to TRBJ1-5; D remains ambiguous. The V gene's germline CDR1 is MDHEN and CDR2 SYDVKM. With 6 bases removed from V and 3 bases from J, the gap between germline ends came to 12 bases. The CDR3 is 14 amino acids. CDR3: CASRPPFFNQPQHF. Written as DNA, the CDR3 is TGTGCCAGCAGACCCCCATTCTTCAATCAGCCCCAGCATTTT.

The chain couples TRBV15 to TRBJ2-7; 7 positions agree with TRBD2. The V segment lost 5 bases and the J segment 4 bases; nucleotides outside the gene matches: 26. The CDR3 extends over 20 amino acids. Germline-derived CDR1 and CDR2 are LNHNV and YYDKDF (reference sequence). The DNA of the CDR3 is TGTGCCACCAGCGCCTACCTGTCCGTTTCTAGCGGAGACTTCCAATACGAGCAGTACTTC. It codes for CATSAYLSVSSGDFQYEQYF.

This chain uses TRBV25-1 with TRBJ1-1; no clear D. Germline CDR1 and CDR2: MGHDK and SYGVNS. CDR3 length: 12 residues. V was shortened by 4 bases and J by 3 bases, with 6 bases between the two germline ends. This CDR3 is CASSVRDTEAFF. The CDR3 nucleotides are TGTGCCAGCAGTGTCCGGGACACTGAAGCTTTCTTT. Full variable domain (missing parts from reference TRBV25-1 and TRBJ1-1): EADIYQTPRYLVIGTGKKITLECSQTMGHDKMYWYQQDPGMELHLIHYSYGVNSTEKGDLSSESTVSRIRTEHFPLTLESARPSHTSQYLCASSVRDTEAFFGQGTRLTVV.

The chain carries TRBV28 and TRBJ2-7; the match to TRBD2 covers 13 bases. Germline V gene data show CDR1 as MDHEN and CDR2 as SYDVKM. V lost 3 bases and J lost 11; bases outside the gene matches: 7. The CDR3 runs to 14 residues. The DNA for the CDR3 is TGTGCCAGCAGTTTGGGGACTAGCGGGATCGAAGAGTACTTC. Translation: CASSLGTSGIEEYF.

This clone appeared a single time. The chain employs TRBV28 and TRBJ2-5; the match to TRBD2 covers 7 bases. Unmatched junction bases numbered 16, after V lost 5 bases and J lost 7 bases. The CDR3 is made up of 16 amino acids. Germline CDR1 and CDR2: MDHEN and SYDVKM. In DNA form, the CDR3 reads TGTGCCAGCAGTCCACCTGTTGGGGCGGGGGAAACGACCCAGTACTTC. This sequence encodes CASSPPVGAGETTQYF.

The chain is built from TRBV7-8 and TRBJ2-5, with 7 bases fitting TRBD2. Unmatched junction bases numbered 9, after V lost 3 bases and J lost 11 bases. The CDR3 runs 13 residues. Germline CDR1 is SGHVS and CDR2 is FQNEAQ. In DNA form, the CDR3 reads TGTGCCAGCAGCTTCTCCGCGGGAGTGTTACAGTACTTC. Amino acid sequence: CASSFSAGVLQYF.

The J gene is TRBJ1-1, the V gene TRBV7-9; possible D gene TRBD1, 6 bases. The germline V gene has CDR1 SEHNR and CDR2 FQNEAQ (reference sequence). The CDR3 contains 15 residues. The germline V and J ends were trimmed by 1 base and 4 bases, with 13 bases remaining between them. The DNA of the CDR3 is TGTGCCAGCAGCTTAGGGGGGCTGCGGGGCACTGAAGCTTTCTTT. Translated, it gives CASSLGGLRGTEAFF.

The J gene is TRBJ1-2, the V gene TRBV4-3; D is ambiguous. The CDR3 has 13 amino acids. V was cut by 5 bases and J by 6 bases, with 13 bases left in between. CDR1 and CDR2 (germline): LGHNA, YSLEER. The CDR3 region is CASSTLGRDGYTF. DNA for the CDR3: TGCGCCAGCAGCACTCTCGGGAGAGATGGCTACACCTTC.

In its sample, this clone was seen a few times. Other nucleotide sequences from this sample produce the same CDR3. The rearrangement links TRBV19 to TRBJ1-1; D is perhaps TRBD1 (5 bases). Germline V lookup: CDR1 LNHDA, CDR2 SQIVND (reference sequence). Trimming shortened V by 3 bases and J by 5 bases, and 13 bases separated the two germline ends. This CDR3 comprises 14 residues. The DNA for the CDR3 is TGTGCCAGTAGTATTGGGGGGTTGGGAACTGAAGCTTTCTTT. Protein: CASSIGGLGTEAFF.